Below, 31 T cell receptor beta chains from the same sample are listed, as sequenced in a study of blood T cell repertoires in COVID-19. Sequencing was performed with immunoSEQ multiplex PCR; in TCRdb, only in-frame clones are kept and a portion is missing. The sample contains fewer than 350,000 clones, 89% of which appear only once. Material for sequencing was PBMCs or T cells enriched from blood (not recorded which). These receptors were collected from a woman between 35 and 50 years old who had recovered from COVID-19.

J is TRBJ1-1 and V is TRBV10-3, with a weak D call TRBD1 (6 bases). CDR3 length: 14 amino acids. V was pared by 6 bases and J by 5 bases, with 16 bases between. Per the germline V gene, CDR1 is ENHRY and CDR2 is SYGVKD. The CDR3, as DNA: TGTGCCATCAGCCGACAGGAATCAGGGACTGAAGCTTTCTTT. Encoded protein: CAISRQESGTEAFF.

This rearrangement joins TRBV6-5 to TRBJ2-7, with D maybe TRBD2 (7 bases). The length of the CDR3 is 15 residues. Germline V lookup: CDR1 MNHEY, CDR2 SVGAGI. Trimming removed 2 bases at V and 4 bases at J, with 15 bases between. The CDR3 is CASSYRGGTLYEQYF. Written as DNA, the CDR3 is TGTGCCAGCAGTTACAGGGGGGGCACCCTATACGAGCAGTACTTC.

V and J are TRBV30 and TRBJ2-7; 9 bases line up with TRBD2. The CDR3 length is 15 residues. Trimming at V came to 3 bases and at J to 3 bases, leaving 9 bases not matched to a gene. Germline CDR1 is GTSNPN and CDR2 is SVGIG (reference sequence). CDR3 DNA sequence: TGTGCCTGGAGCGGGACTAGCTTAGGGGGCTACGAGCAGTACTTC. The encoded protein is CAWSGTSLGGYEQYF. Variable domain in full (rest from reference TRBV30 and TRBJ2-7): SQTIHQWPATLVQPVGSPLSLECTVEGTSNPNLYWYRQAAGRGLQLLFYSVGIGQISSEVPQNLSASRPQDRQFILSSKKLLLSDSGFYLCAWSGTSLGGYEQYFGPGTRLTVT.

The CDR3 bases are TGTGCCAGTAGTATAACAGCGGGAGGGCCAGAGACCCAGTACTTC. Its translation is CASSITAGGPETQYF. This chain links TRBV19 with TRBJ2-5; the match to TRBD2 covers 10 bases. The CDR3 is 15 amino acids. Germline V CDR1 and CDR2: LNHDA, SQIVND (reference sequence). Trimming cost V 2 bases and J 4 bases; bases outside gene matches: 4.

The J gene is TRBJ2-7, the V gene TRBV11-2; 7 bases agree with TRBD2. There are 15 residues in the CDR3. Germline V gene sequence: CDR1 SGHAT, CDR2 FQNNGV. V was pared by 3 bases and J by 5 bases, with 10 bases of the junction left unmatched. The CDR3 is CASSFVRPGGNEQYF. Here the CDR3 DNA reads TGTGCCAGCAGCTTTGTGAGGCCCGGGGGGAACGAGCAGTACTTC.

The chain joins TRBV7-2 to TRBJ2-3; 14 bases align to TRBD2. V shed 3 bases and J 4 bases; nucleotides not matched to a gene: 3. The CDR3 is made up of 16 amino acids. The germline gives CDR1 SGHTA, CDR2 FQGNSA. The CDR3 is CASSLGLAGDPDTQYF. Here the CDR3 DNA reads TGTGCCAGCAGCTTGGGACTAGCGGGAGACCCAGATACGCAGTATTTT.

The chain employs TRBV4-3 and TRBJ1-6; D is perhaps TRBD1 (6 bases). Germline V gene data show CDR1 as LGHNA and CDR2 as YSLEER. The CDR3 sequence is 15 residues long. V gave up 0 bases and J gave up 7 bases, with 10 bases separating them. CDR3 nucleotide sequence: TGCGCCAGCAGCCAAGATAGGGGGTTGAATTCACCCCTCCACTTT. Translating it yields CASSQDRGLNSPLHF.

This chain joins TRBV7-9 and TRBJ1-6, with D possibly matching TRBD1 (5 bases). Trimming cost V 4 bases and J 2 bases, with 12 bases left between them. Germline V gene data show CDR1 as SEHNR and CDR2 as FQNEAQ (reference sequence). The CDR3 is 16 residues long. The CDR3 here is CASSSGATPYNSPLHF. The DNA of the CDR3 is TGTGCCAGCAGCTCTGGGGCGACTCCCTATAATTCACCCCTCCACTTT.

This clone was counted between two and nine times. The genes are TRBV7-3 and TRBJ2-2; D is perhaps TRBD2 (6 bases). CDR1 is SGHTA and CDR2 is FQGTGA in the germline V gene. The CDR3 runs to 13 residues. V was trimmed by 1 base and J by 6 bases, leaving 6 bases between them. The CDR3 protein is CASSLRRAGELFF. The CDR3 coding sequence is TGTGCCAGCAGCTTAAGGAGGGCCGGGGAGCTGTTTTTT.

The chain employs TRBV7-2 and TRBJ2-3; TRBD2 matches at 7 bases. Germline CDR1 SGHTA, CDR2 FQGNSA. This CDR3 spans 17 amino acids. The trim removed 5 bases at V and 3 bases at J, leaving 14 bases unmatched. CDR3 amino acids: CASSLRGWREKTDTQYF. DNA for the CDR3: TGTGCCAGCAGCCTCCGGGGGTGGCGGGAGAAGACAGATACGCAGTATTTT.

The V call is TRBV4-3, the J call TRBJ2-2; TRBD1 might be the D (6 bases). This CDR3 region has 15 residues. V was shortened by 0 bases and J by 5 bases, with 10 bases between the two germline ends. Germline V gene lookup returns CDR1 LGHNA and CDR2 YSLEER. CDR3 sequence reads: CASSQDPRGTGELFF. The CDR3 DNA reads as TGCGCCAGCAGCCAAGATCCTAGGGGGACCGGGGAGCTGTTTTTT.

The V call is TRBV7-9, the J call TRBJ2-5; 9 bases map to TRBD1. The trim removed 5 bases at V and 5 bases at J, leaving 6 bases unmatched. Germline V gene data show CDR1 as SEHNR and CDR2 as FQNEAQ (reference sequence). CDR3 length: 14 amino acids. CDR3 sequence (DNA): TGTGCCAGCAGCGCACAGGGGGCGGGGGAGACCCAGTACTTC. Protein: CASSAQGAGETQYF. Filled out from reference TRBV7-9 and TRBJ2-5, the complete variable domain reads DTGVSQNPRHKITKRGQNVTFRCDPISEHNRLYWYRQTLGQGPEFLTYFQNEAQLEKSRLLSDRFSAERPKGSFSTLEIQRTEQGDSAMYLCASSAQGAGETQYFGPGTRLLVL.

The chain recombines TRBV6-5 with TRBJ2-1; TRBD1 might be the D (7 bases). Germline V CDR1 and CDR2: MNHEY, SVGAGI. With 9 bases removed from V and 4 bases from J, the gap between germline ends came to 13 bases. There are 13 residues in the CDR3. The CDR3 reads CASGGTDYNEQFF. Written as DNA, the CDR3 is TGTGCCAGTGGGGGGACAGATTACAATGAGCAGTTCTTC.

The chain carries TRBV6-5 and TRBJ2-7; 10 nucleotides match TRBD2. CDR3 length equals 15 residues. Looked up from germline, CDR1 is MNHEY and CDR2 is SVGAGI. V dropped 6 bases and J dropped 2; count of bases not matched to a gene: 7. CDR3 region: CASRAGTSVAYEQYF. CDR3 DNA sequence: TGTGCCAGCAGGGCCGGGACTAGCGTCGCCTACGAGCAGTACTTC.

The chain has TRBV5-1 and TRBJ1-2; TRBD1 matches 7 bases. The CDR3 spans 15 residues. Germline CDR1 SGHRS, CDR2 YFSETQ. V shed 0 bases, J shed 0 bases, and the junction held 2 bases outside the gene matches. The CDR3 sequence: CASSLGGTANYGYTF. As DNA, the CDR3 is TGCGCCAGCAGCTTGGGGGGGACAGCTAACTATGGCTACACCTTC.

This rearrangement joins TRBV7-3 to TRBJ2-7; TRBD2 aligns across 7 bases. From germline, CDR1 is SGHTA and CDR2 FQGTGA. The CDR3 contains 14 residues. The junction had 4 bases not matched to a gene; V was cut back by 3 bases and J by 2 bases. CDR3 nucleotides: TGTGCCAGCAGCTTGGGGGGGAAAACCTACGAGCAGTACTTC. It codes for CASSLGGKTYEQYF.

The chain uses TRBV25-1 and TRBJ1-4, with 9 bases that match TRBD1. Germline V CDR1 and CDR2: MGHDK, SYGVNS. Germline trimming cut 6 bases from V and 4 bases from J; bases unmatched to any gene: 6. The CDR3 is made up of 15 amino acids. The CDR3 DNA sequence: TGTGCCAGCAGCCAGCGGGACAGGGATAATGAAAAACTGTTTTTT. It yields the protein CASSQRDRDNEKLFF.

This clone was seen once. Here the CDR3 reads CASSLAAGRDEQYF. CDR3 in DNA: TGTGCCAGCAGCCTAGCGGCCGGCCGGGACGAGCAGTACTTC. This chain joins TRBV4-2 and TRBJ2-7, with a weak D call TRBD2 (6 bases). The V gene's germline CDR1 is LGHNA and CDR2 YNFKEQ. The CDR3 is 14 amino acids. With 4 bases removed from V and 5 bases from J, the gap between germline ends came to 15 bases.

This chain uses TRBV7-8 with TRBJ2-1; 11 bases match TRBD2. The length of the CDR3 is 17 residues. V trimming: 1 base; J trimming: 8 bases; junction bases outside the gene matches: 10. The germline V gene encodes CDR1 SGHVS and CDR2 FQNEAQ. CDR3 protein: CASSLGPSGRHGDEQFF. In DNA form, the CDR3 reads TGTGCCAGCAGCTTAGGTCCTAGCGGGAGGCATGGCGATGAGCAGTTCTTC.

The chain uses TRBV11-2 and TRBJ2-1; 10 nucleotides line up with TRBD2. This CDR3 has 17 residues. Trimming took 4 bases from V and 8 from J; bases not matched to a gene: 14. Germline V gives CDR1 SGHAT, CDR2 FQNNGV. CDR3 amino acids: CASSWASSGGARDEQFF. For the CDR3, the DNA is TGTGCCAGCAGCTGGGCATCCAGCGGGGGGGCACGGGATGAGCAGTTCTTC.

V is TRBV30 and J is TRBJ1-1; D uncertain. Trimming pared 5 bases from V and 0 bases from J, leaving 10 bases between. CDR3 length: 13 amino acids. The V gene's germline CDR1 is GTSNPN and CDR2 SVGIG (reference sequence). The DNA for the CDR3 is TGTGCCTGGGACCGAAGCGTGAACACTGAAGCTTTCTTT. Protein: CAWDRSVNTEAFF.

This clone was detected only once. The chain links TRBV21-1 to TRBJ2-5; the table assigns TRBD2, which was not confirmed against the DNA. TRBV21-1 is shown as a pseudogene. This CDR3 is built from 17 residues. CDR3 in DNA: TGTGCCAGCAGCAAGAAGAAAAGCGGGGGGTACCAAGAGACCCAGTACTTC. This gives the protein CASSKKKSGGYQETQYF.

The V call is TRBV27, the J call TRBJ2-1; D is possibly TRBD1 (5 bases). The germline V and J ends were trimmed by 6 bases and 2 bases, with 14 bases remaining between them. The CDR3 contains 15 residues. Germline V gene lookup returns CDR1 MNHEY and CDR2 SMNVEV (reference sequence). CDR3 in amino acids: CASSPDSLPYNEQFF. For the CDR3, the DNA is TGTGCCAGCAGCCCCGACAGCCTACCCTACAATGAGCAGTTCTTC.

The chain combines TRBV24-1 with TRBJ2-7, with D unclear. Trimming cost V 11 bases and J 3 bases, with 13 bases left between them. The CDR3 is 12 residues long. Per germline, CDR1 KGHDR and CDR2 SFDVKD. Here the CDR3 DNA reads TGTGCCATCCCGACACCCCTCTACGAGCAGTACTTC. It encodes CAIPTPLYEQYF.

This chain uses TRBV7-2 with TRBJ2-3; TRBD1 might be the D (5 bases). The CDR3 has 16 residues. V was pared by 8 bases and J by 2 bases, with 20 bases between. The germline gives CDR1 SGHTA, CDR2 FQGNSA. The CDR3 nucleotides are TGTGCCAGCCGGCCCCCCAAACGTGGGGCCACAGATACGCAGTATTTT. Protein sequence: CASRPPKRGATDTQYF.

V gene TRBV11-3 combines with J gene TRBJ2-2; 7 bases are shared with TRBD2. CDR3 size: 16 residues. Germline V lookup: CDR1 SGHNT, CDR2 YENEEA. The V segment lost 6 bases and the J segment 5 bases; nucleotides outside the gene matches: 12. The CDR3 bases are TGTGCCAGCAGTCTCCGTAGCGGGTCGACGACCGGGGAGCTGTTTTTT. Protein product: CASSLRSGSTTGELFF.

The chain recombines TRBV7-2 with TRBJ2-1, with TRBD2 matching over 11 bases. V dropped 3 bases and J dropped 7; count of bases not matched to a gene: 2. The CDR3 runs to 14 residues. CDR1 is SGHTA and CDR2 is FQGNSA in the germline V gene. CDR3 coding DNA: TGTGCCAGCAGCTTTAGCGGGGGGGCAAATGAGCAGTTCTTC. Translated, it gives CASSFSGGANEQFF.

The chain employs TRBV6-5 and TRBJ1-2; D possibly corresponds to TRBD1 (6 bases). The CDR3 is 15 residues long. With 0 bases removed from V and 7 bases from J, the gap between germline ends came to 15 bases. Germline V gives CDR1 MNHEY, CDR2 SVGAGI. In nucleotides, the CDR3 is TGTGCCAGCAGTTACTCGAGCGAGGGGGGGTTTGGCTACACCTTC. This encodes CASSYSSEGGFGYTF.

This chain uses TRBV7-9 with TRBJ2-1; the D is unclear. V lost 2 bases and J 8 bases, leaving 4 bases between the germline ends. The CDR3 consists of 11 residues. The V gene's germline CDR1 is SEHNR and CDR2 FQNEAQ (reference sequence). The CDR3 spells CASSLTDEQFF. Here the CDR3 DNA reads TGTGCCAGCAGCTTAACTGATGAGCAGTTCTTC.

This rearrangement joins TRBV2 to TRBJ1-1; D gene ambiguous. CDR1 and CDR2 from the germline V gene are SNHLY and FYNNEI. V lost 6 bases to trimming and J lost 6 bases, with 17 bases between them. The CDR3 loop spans 14 amino acids. The CDR3 here is CASSPTGSSAEAFF. The CDR3 nucleotides read TGTGCCAGCAGCCCGACGGGGAGTAGTGCTGAAGCTTTCTTT. Variable domain in full (rest from reference TRBV2 and TRBJ1-1): EPEVTQTPSHQVTQMGQEVILRCVPISNHLYFYWYRQILGQKVEFLVSFYNNEISEKSEIFDDQFSVERPDGSNFTLKIRSTKLEDSAMYFCASSPTGSSAEAFFGQGTRLTVV.

CDR3 in DNA: TGTGCCAGCAGCCTACAGGGGATGAACACTGAAGCTTTCTTT. Residues: CASSLQGMNTEAFF. This rearrangement joins TRBV7-3 to TRBJ1-1, with 7 bases lining up with TRBD1. The trim removed 5 bases at V and 0 bases at J, leaving 3 bases unmatched. The germline V gene encodes CDR1 SGHTA and CDR2 FQGTGA. The CDR3 is 14 residues long.